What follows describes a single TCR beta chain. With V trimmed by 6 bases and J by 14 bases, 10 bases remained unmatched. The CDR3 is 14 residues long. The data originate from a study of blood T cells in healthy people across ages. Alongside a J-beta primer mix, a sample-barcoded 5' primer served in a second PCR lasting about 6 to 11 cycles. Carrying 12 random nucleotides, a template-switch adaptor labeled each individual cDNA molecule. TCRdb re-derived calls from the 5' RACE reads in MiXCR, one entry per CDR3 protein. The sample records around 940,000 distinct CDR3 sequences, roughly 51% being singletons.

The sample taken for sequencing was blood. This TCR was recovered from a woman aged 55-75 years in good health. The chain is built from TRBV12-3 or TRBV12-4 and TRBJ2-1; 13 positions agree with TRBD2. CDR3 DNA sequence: TGTGCCAGCAGCCCAGGACTAGCGGGAGCGAGGAAGTTCTTC. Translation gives CASSPGLAGARKFF.